Shown below are 18 T cell receptor beta chains from a single sample sequenced in a study of blood T cell repertoires in COVID-19. The table came from immunoSEQ multiplex PCR; TCRdb's copy has only in-frame clones and leaves some out. This table holds about 280,000 clones, 85% found once. Sequenced sample: peripheral blood. The source is a human donor in a cohort sampled during active COVID-19.

This clone was found once. With a much larger clone just one base away, this may be a read error. The CDR3 nucleotides read TGTGCCAGCAGCCTTTACTACGAGCAGTACTTC. It is translated as CASSLYYEQYF. This chain connects TRBV3-1 (or the pseudogene TRBV3-2) to TRBJ2-7, with D uncertain. V lost 4 bases and J 3 bases, leaving 4 bases between the germline ends. The V gene's germline CDR1 is LGHDT and CDR2 YNNKEL (reference sequence). This CDR3 is 11 amino acids long.

V gene TRBV6-5 combines with J gene TRBJ1-2, with 10 bases aligning to TRBD1. The CDR3 totals 12 residues. CDR1 and CDR2 (germline): MNHEY, SVGAGI. The V segment lost 10 bases and the J segment 4 bases; nucleotides outside the gene matches: 3. Written as DNA, the CDR3 is TGTGCCATAGGACAGGGGGGCTATGGCTACACCTTC. Its protein is CAIGQGGYGYTF.

This chain joins TRBV7-3 and TRBJ2-1; perhaps TRBD2 as D (5 bases). Germline CDR1 reads SGHTA; CDR2 reads FQGTGA. This CDR3 region has 14 residues. The V end lost 5 bases, the J end lost 6 bases, and 14 bases lay between the germline ends. The chain's CDR3 is CASSKQSGLNEQFF. CDR3 DNA: TGTGCCAGCAGCAAGCAAAGCGGCCTCAATGAGCAGTTCTTC.

The chain joins TRBV2 to TRBJ2-2; TRBD2 matches at 10 bases. With V trimmed by 7 bases and J by 2 bases, 4 bases remained unmatched. The CDR3 consists of 15 residues. In germline, CDR1 is SNHLY, CDR2 FYNNEI. The DNA for the CDR3 is TGTGCCAGCAATCCTAGCGGGAGAAACACCGGGGAGCTGTTTTTT. Amino acid sequence: CASNPSGRNTGELFF.

The rearrangement uses TRBV7-9 and TRBJ1-4, with 8 bases identical to TRBD1. The CDR3 is 14 amino acids. V lost 7 bases to trimming and J lost 14 bases; unmatched junction nucleotides: 15. The germline gives CDR1 SEHNR, CDR2 FQNEAQ (reference sequence). The chain's CDR3 is CASIPGTGGSRLFF. The CDR3 bases are TGTGCCAGCATCCCGGGAACAGGGGGGTCTCGCCTGTTTTTT. Based on the CDR3 plus reference TRBV7-9 and TRBJ1-4, the full variable domain is DTGVSQNPRHKITKRGQNVTFRCDPISEHNRLYWYRQTLGQGPEFLTYFQNEAQLEKSRLLSDRFSAERPKGSFSTLEIQRTEQGDSAMYLCASIPGTGGSRLFFGSGTQLSVL.

The chain carries TRBV4-1 and TRBJ1-5; 9 nucleotides agree with TRBD1. There are 16 residues in the CDR3. CDR1 is MGHRA and CDR2 is YSYEKL in the germline V gene. V lost 4 bases, J lost 3 bases, and 7 bases stayed unmatched. CDR3 sequence: CASSPVTGGYNQPQHF. The CDR3 DNA reads as TGCGCCAGCAGCCCCGTGACAGGGGGGTACAATCAGCCCCAGCATTTT.

The J gene is TRBJ2-1, the V gene TRBV5-8; TRBD2 agrees at 12 bases. The length of the CDR3 is 13 residues. CDR1 is SGHTS and CDR2 is YDEGEE in the germline V gene. V gave up 5 bases and J gave up 12 bases; unmatched junction bases: 6. CDR3 DNA sequence: TGTGCCAGCAGAGGGACTAGCGGGTCCCGGCAGTTCTTC. This encodes CASRGTSGSRQFF.

V is TRBV10-1 and J is TRBJ2-7; 11 nucleotides match TRBD2. Unmatched junction bases numbered 12, after V lost 7 bases and J lost 7 bases. The CDR3 covers 15 residues. Germline loops: CDR1 WNHNN, CDR2 SYGVQD (reference sequence). Here the CDR3 reads CASIPLAGGAPEQYF. The CDR3 coding sequence is TGCGCCAGCATCCCTCTAGCGGGAGGCGCTCCGGAGCAGTACTTC.

The chain couples TRBV4-1 to TRBJ2-1, with 7 bases aligning to TRBD2. Per germline, CDR1 MGHRA and CDR2 YSYEKL. CDR3 length equals 15 residues. V was clipped by 4 bases and J by 3 bases; unmatched bases: 6. The CDR3, as DNA: TGCGCCAGCAGCCGTGCGGGAGCCAGCTACAATGAGCAGTTCTTC. Translation: CASSRAGASYNEQFF.

The chain carries TRBV2 and TRBJ1-5; 9 nucleotides line up with TRBD1. The germline V gene encodes CDR1 SNHLY and CDR2 FYNNEI. After removal of 8 bases from V and 6 bases from J, the junction contained 11 bases not matched to a gene. The CDR3 extends over 15 amino acids. CDR3 region: CASGTGQGASQPQHF. DNA for the CDR3: TGTGCCAGCGGGACAGGGCAAGGGGCAAGTCAGCCCCAGCATTTT.

In its sample, this clone was seen many times. The chain's CDR3 is CASSYGKNIQYF. CDR3 bases: TGTGCCAGCAGCTACGGGAAAAACATTCAGTACTTC. The gene calls are TRBV14 and TRBJ2-4; D gene uncertain. The CDR3 spans 12 residues. The germline V and J ends were trimmed by 5 bases and 4 bases, with 6 bases remaining between them. In germline, CDR1 is SGHDN, CDR2 FVKESK.

The genes are TRBV5-4 and TRBJ2-5; TRBD2 matches 11 bases. The CDR3 covers 17 residues. The J segment lost 4 bases and the V segment lost 0 bases, leaving 8 bases of the junction unmatched. The V gene's germline CDR1 is SGHNT and CDR2 YYREEE (reference sequence). CDR3 sequence (DNA): TGTGCCAGCAGCTTGGACGGAACTAGCGGGAGAATAGAGACCCAGTACTTC. This translates into CASSLDGTSGRIETQYF.

CDR3 bases: TGTGCCAGCAGGGAACAGGGGGCCGGGGAGCTGTTTTTT. Translation gives CASREQGAGELFF. J is TRBJ2-2 and V is TRBV12-3 or TRBV12-4; 8 nucleotides align to TRBD1. CDR3 length: 13 amino acids. The junction had 3 bases not matched to a gene; V was cut back by 6 bases and J by 6 bases.

This chain links TRBV20-1 with TRBJ1-1; D perhaps matches TRBD1 (5 bases). This CDR3 spans 11 amino acids. Germline V gene sequence: CDR1 DFQATT, CDR2 SNEGSKA (reference sequence). Trimming removed 7 bases from V and 8 bases from J, with 14 bases in between. Here the CDR3 reads CSEKLGGEAFF. The CDR3 nucleotides read TGCAGTGAGAAACTCGGGGGAGAAGCTTTCTTT.

The genes are TRBV5-4 and TRBJ2-2; 10 nucleotides match TRBD1. Losses at the gene ends were 7 bases for V and 0 bases for J; bases not matched to a gene: 9. Germline CDR1 SGHNT, CDR2 YYREEE (reference sequence). This CDR3 has 17 amino acids. The CDR3 DNA follows: TGTGCCAGCTTTTACAAGGACAGGGGGGCGAACACCGGGGAGCTGTTTTTT. It is translated as CASFYKDRGANTGELFF.

The CDR3 DNA follows: TGTGCCAGCAGTCACCGACAGGGGGTTCACACTGAAGCTTTCTTT. This codes for CASSHRQGVHTEAFF. The chain employs TRBV6-5 and TRBJ1-1; 9 bases line up with TRBD1. CDR3 length: 15 residues. CDR1 and CDR2 from the germline V gene are MNHEY and SVGAGI. Trimming removed 5 bases from V and 3 bases from J; junction bases left unmatched: 7.

The rearrangement joins TRBV5-1 to TRBJ2-3; the D gene is possibly TRBD1 (6 bases). The ends were cut back, 0 bases at V and 2 bases at J, with 13 bases in the middle. Looked up from germline, CDR1 is SGHRS and CDR2 is YFSETQ. The length of the CDR3 is 16 residues. The CDR3 DNA reads TGCGCCAGCAGCTTGGGATATGGGGGCCACACAGATACGCAGTATTTT. It translates to CASSLGYGGHTDTQYF.

This clone was seen more than once but under ten times. This sequence joins TRBV2 and TRBJ2-5; D may be TRBD2 (7 bases). V lost 7 bases and J lost 3, with 15 bases in between. Germline V gives CDR1 SNHLY, CDR2 FYNNEI. This CDR3 has 14 residues. CDR3 nucleotides: TGTGCCAGCACCGGGGGGCTAGCGGAAGAGACCCAGTACTTC. Protein: CASTGGLAEETQYF.